This T cell receptor (beta chain) was captured in a study of blood T cell repertoires in COVID-19. The V end was cut by 7 bases, the J end by 6 bases, with 15 bases between. The CDR3 extends over 13 amino acids. Germline V CDR1 and CDR2: MDHEN, SYDVKM. Produced via immunoSEQ multiplex PCR; TCRdb's table is partial and in-frame only. The sample contains approximately 220,000 clones, 80% to 90% of which appear only once. The sequence came from a woman aged 40 to 50 with acute COVID-19. Sequencing was performed on PBMCs or T cells enriched from blood (not recorded which). The V gene is TRBV28, the J gene TRBJ1-2; D remains unclear. CDR3 sequence: CASTPRRGHGYTF. DNA of the CDR3: TGTGCCAGCACTCCCCGGAGAGGTCATGGCTACACCTTC.